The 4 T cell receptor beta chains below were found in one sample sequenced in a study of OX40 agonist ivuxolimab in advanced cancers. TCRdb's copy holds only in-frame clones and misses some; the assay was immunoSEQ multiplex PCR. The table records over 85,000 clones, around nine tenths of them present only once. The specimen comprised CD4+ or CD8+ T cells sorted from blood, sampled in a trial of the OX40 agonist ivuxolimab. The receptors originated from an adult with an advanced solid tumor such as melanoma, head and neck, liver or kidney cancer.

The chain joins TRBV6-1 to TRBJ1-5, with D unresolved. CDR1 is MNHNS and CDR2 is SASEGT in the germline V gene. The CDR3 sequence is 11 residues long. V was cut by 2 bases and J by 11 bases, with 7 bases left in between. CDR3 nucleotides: TGTGCCAGCAGTGAACCTCTTGCCCAGCATTTT. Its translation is CASSEPLAQHF.

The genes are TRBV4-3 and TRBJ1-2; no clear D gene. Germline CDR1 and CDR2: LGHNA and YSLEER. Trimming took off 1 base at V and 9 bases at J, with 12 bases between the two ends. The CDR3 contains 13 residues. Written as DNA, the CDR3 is TGCGCCAGCAGCCAAGGCGGCGTGGCCCGCTACACCTTC. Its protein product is CASSQGGVARYTF.

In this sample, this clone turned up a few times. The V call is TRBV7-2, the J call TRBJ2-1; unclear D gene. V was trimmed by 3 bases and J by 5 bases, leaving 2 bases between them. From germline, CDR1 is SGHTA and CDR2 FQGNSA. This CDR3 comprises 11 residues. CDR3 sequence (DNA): TGTGCCAGCAGCTTCGACAATGAGCAGTTCTTC. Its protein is CASSFDNEQFF.

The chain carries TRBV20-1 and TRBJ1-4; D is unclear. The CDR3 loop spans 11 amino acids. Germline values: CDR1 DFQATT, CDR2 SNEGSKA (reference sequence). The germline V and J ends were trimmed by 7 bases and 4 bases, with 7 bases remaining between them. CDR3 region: CSVSDNEKLFF. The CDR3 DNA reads TGCAGTGTCAGTGATAATGAAAAACTGTTTTTT.